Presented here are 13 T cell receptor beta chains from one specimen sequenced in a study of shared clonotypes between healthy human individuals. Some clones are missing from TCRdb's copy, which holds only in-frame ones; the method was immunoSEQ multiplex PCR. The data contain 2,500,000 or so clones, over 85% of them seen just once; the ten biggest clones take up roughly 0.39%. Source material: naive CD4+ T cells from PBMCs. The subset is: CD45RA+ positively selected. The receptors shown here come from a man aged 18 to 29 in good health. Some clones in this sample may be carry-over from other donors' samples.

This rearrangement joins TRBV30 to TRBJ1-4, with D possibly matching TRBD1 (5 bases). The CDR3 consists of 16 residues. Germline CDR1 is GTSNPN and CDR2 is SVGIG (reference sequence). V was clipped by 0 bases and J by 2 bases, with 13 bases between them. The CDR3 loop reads CAWSVPGRETNEKLFF. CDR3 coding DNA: TGTGCCTGGAGTGTACCAGGGAGGGAGACTAATGAAAAACTGTTTTTT.

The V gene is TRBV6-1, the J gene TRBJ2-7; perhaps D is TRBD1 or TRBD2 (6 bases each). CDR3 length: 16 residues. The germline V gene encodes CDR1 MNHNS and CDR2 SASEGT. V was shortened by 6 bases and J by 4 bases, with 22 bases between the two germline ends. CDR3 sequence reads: CASREFDRWGVYEQYF. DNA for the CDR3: TGTGCCAGCAGGGAATTCGACAGGTGGGGGGTATACGAGCAGTACTTC.

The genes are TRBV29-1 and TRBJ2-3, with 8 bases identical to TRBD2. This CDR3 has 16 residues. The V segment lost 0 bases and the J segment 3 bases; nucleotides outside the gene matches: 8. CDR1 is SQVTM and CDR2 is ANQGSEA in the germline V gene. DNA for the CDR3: TGCAGCGTTGAAGATCCCAGCGGGAGCGGGACAGATACGCAGTATTTT. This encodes CSVEDPSGSGTDTQYF.

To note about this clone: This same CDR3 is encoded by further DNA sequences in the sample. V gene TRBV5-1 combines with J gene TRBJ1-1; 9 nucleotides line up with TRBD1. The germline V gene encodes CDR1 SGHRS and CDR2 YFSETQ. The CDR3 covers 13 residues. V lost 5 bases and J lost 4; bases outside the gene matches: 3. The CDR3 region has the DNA TGCGCCAGCAGTCAGACAGGGGGCACTGAAGCTTTCTTT. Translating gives CASSQTGGTEAFF. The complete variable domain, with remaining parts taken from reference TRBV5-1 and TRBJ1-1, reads KAGVTQTPRYLIKTRGQQVTLSCSPISGHRSVSWYQQTPGQGLQFLFEYFSETQRNKGNFPGRFSGRQFSNSRSEMNVSTLELGDSALYLCASSQTGGTEAFFGQGTRLTVV.

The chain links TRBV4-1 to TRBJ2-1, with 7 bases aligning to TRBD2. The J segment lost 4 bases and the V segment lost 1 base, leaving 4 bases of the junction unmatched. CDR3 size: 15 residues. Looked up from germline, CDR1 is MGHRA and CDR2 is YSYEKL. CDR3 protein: CASSQGGRGYNEQFF. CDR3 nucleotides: TGCGCCAGCAGCCAAGGGGGGAGGGGTTACAATGAGCAGTTCTTC.

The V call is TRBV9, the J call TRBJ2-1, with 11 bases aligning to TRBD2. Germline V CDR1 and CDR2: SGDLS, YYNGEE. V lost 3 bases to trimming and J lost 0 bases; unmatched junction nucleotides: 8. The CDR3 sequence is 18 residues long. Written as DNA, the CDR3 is TGTGCCAGCAGCGAGTCTAGCGGGAGGTCCCTCTCCTACAATGAGCAGTTCTTC. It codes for CASSESSGRSLSYNEQFF.

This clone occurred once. The CDR3 sequence is CASSGFNRDRMNTEAFF. The CDR3 DNA reads as TGTGCCAGCAGCGGGTTTAATCGGGACCGAATGAACACTGAAGCTTTCTTT. J is TRBJ1-1 and V is TRBV9; D perhaps matches TRBD1 (5 bases). V shed 3 bases and J shed 0 bases, with 18 bases lying between them. The CDR3 totals 17 residues. Looked up from germline, CDR1 is SGDLS and CDR2 is YYNGEE.

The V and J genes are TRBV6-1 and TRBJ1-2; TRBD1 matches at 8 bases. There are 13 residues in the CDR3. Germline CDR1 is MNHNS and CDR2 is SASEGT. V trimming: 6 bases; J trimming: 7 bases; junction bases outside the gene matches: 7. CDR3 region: CASSQDRDFGYTF. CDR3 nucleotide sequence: TGTGCCAGCAGCCAGGACAGGGACTTTGGCTACACCTTC.

CDR3 in DNA: TGTGCCAGCAGCCGCTCCCGGGGGTACCAAGAGACCCAGTACTTC. As protein: CASSRSRGYQETQYF. J is TRBJ2-5 and V is TRBV5-5; D might be TRBD2 (6 bases). The V end lost 4 bases, the J end lost 0 bases, and 13 bases lay between the germline ends. This CDR3 is 15 amino acids long. Germline V gene data show CDR1 as SGHKS and CDR2 as YYEKEE (reference sequence). The full variable domain, its missing parts supplied by reference TRBV5-5 and TRBJ2-5, is DAGVTQSPTHLIKTRGQQVTLRCSPISGHKSVSWYQQVLGQGPQFIFQYYEKEERGRGNFPDRFSARQFPNYSSELNVNALLLGDSALYLCASSRSRGYQETQYFGPGTRLLVL.

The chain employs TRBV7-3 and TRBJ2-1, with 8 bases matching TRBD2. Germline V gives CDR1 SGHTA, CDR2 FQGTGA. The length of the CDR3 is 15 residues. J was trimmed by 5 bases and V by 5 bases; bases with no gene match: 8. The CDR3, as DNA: TGTGCCAGCAGCCCCCATACTAGCGGACACAATGAGCAGTTCTTC. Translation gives CASSPHTSGHNEQFF.

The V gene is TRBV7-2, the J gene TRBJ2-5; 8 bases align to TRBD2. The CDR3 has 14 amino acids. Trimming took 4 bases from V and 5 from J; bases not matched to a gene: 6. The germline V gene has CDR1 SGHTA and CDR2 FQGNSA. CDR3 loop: CASSWGLVAETQYF. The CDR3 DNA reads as TGTGCCAGCAGCTGGGGACTAGTTGCGGAGACCCAGTACTTC.

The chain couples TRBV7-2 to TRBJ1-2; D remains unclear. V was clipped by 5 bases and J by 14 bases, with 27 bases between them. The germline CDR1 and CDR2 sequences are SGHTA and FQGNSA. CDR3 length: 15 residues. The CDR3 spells CASSIYRFGQSALTF. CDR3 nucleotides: TGTGCCAGCAGCATATACCGCTTTGGGCAGTCCGCTTTGACCTTC.

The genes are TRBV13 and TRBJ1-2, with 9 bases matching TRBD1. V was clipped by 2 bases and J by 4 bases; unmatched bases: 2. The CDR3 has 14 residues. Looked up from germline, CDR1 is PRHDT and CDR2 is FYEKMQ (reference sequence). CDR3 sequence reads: CASSLRTGAYGYTF. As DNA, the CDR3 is TGTGCCAGCAGCTTAAGGACAGGGGCCTATGGCTACACCTTC.